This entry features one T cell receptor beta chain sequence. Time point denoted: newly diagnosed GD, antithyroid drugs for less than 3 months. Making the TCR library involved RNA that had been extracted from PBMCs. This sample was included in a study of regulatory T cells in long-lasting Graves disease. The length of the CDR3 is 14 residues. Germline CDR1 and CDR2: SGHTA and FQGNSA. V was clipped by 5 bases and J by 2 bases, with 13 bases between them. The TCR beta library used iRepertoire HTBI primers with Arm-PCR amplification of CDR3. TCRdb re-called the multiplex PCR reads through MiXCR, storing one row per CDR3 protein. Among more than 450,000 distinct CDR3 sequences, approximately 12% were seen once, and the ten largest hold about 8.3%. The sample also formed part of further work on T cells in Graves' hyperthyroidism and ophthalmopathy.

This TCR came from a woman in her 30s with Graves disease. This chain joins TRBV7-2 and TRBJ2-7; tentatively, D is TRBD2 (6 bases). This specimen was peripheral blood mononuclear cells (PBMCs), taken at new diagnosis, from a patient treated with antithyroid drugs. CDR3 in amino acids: CASSGGVRAYEQYF. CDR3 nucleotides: TGTGCCAGCAGCGGAGGGGTGCGGGCCTACGAGCAGTACTTC.